The next 4 T cell receptor beta chains were all read from a single sample in a study of T cell responses to AZD1222 COVID-19 vaccine. Assay: immunoSEQ multiplex PCR; the TCRdb copy retains only in-frame clones and omits some. The profile covers about 150,000 clones, with roughly 90% appearing a single time and about 1.6% taken by the ten largest. Source: peripheral blood, taken 28 days after the second AZD1222 dose. The receptors stem from an adult who received the AZD1222 COVID-19 vaccine.

This sequence joins TRBV5-5 and TRBJ1-4; D remains unclear. The V end lost 4 bases, the J end lost 2 bases, and 6 bases lay between the germline ends. The CDR3 consists of 13 residues. The germline V gene encodes CDR1 SGHKS and CDR2 YYEKEE (reference sequence). The CDR3 coding sequence is TGTGCCAGCAGCGGGAACACTAATGAAAAACTGTTTTTT. Its translation: CASSGNTNEKLFF.

The chain links TRBV12-5 to TRBJ1-6; TRBD1 might be the D (5 bases). This CDR3 comprises 19 residues. Trimming took off 3 bases at V and 9 bases at J, with 27 bases between the two ends. The V gene's germline CDR1 is LGHNT and CDR2 FRNRAP. The CDR3 loop reads CASGFSQKAGTMQPSPLHF. The CDR3 DNA reads TGTGCTAGTGGTTTTTCACAGAAGGCAGGGACTATGCAACCTTCACCCCTCCACTTT.

In its sample, this clone was seen a few times. The chain links TRBV20-1 to TRBJ2-3; no definite D call. V lost 5 bases to trimming and J lost 1 base, with 4 bases between them. The CDR3 loop spans 11 amino acids. Germline V gene data show CDR1 as DFQATT and CDR2 as SNEGSKA (reference sequence). CDR3 in DNA: TGCAGTGCTGCCCGCACAGATACGCAGTATTTT. It codes for CSAARTDTQYF.

The chain carries TRBV6-1 and TRBJ2-5; 9 nucleotides line up with TRBD2. The CDR3 sequence is 14 residues long. Trimming at V came to 3 bases and at J to 4 bases, leaving 3 bases not matched to a gene. In germline, CDR1 is MNHNS, CDR2 SASEGT. The CDR3 DNA reads as TGTGCCAGCAGTGAGGGGACTAGCAGAGAGACCCAGTACTTC. Translating it yields CASSEGTSRETQYF.